This entry concerns a single TCR beta chain. This clonotype was seen repeatedly, ten times or more. Its antigen has not been determined. One base away there is no much larger clone; base qualities are not given. The TCR beta CDR3 regions were amplified from the RNA transcripts. The first round of RT-PCR for the TCR CDR3 was performed with the HTBI primer set and the Qiagen OneStep RT-PCR kit. The libraries were constructed in a second round of multiplex PCR and then size-selected and purified. Sequencing of the libraries was done on an Illumina HiSeq2000 using paired-end 100 bp reads. Per the authors' processing: Raw data were processed with SOAPnuke, discarding reads with adapters, uncalled bases, mean Phred below 15, or no exact constant-primer or identifier match. High-quality paired reads were merged with COPE v1.2.5, and unique nucleotide sequences were defined as clonotypes. MiTCR v1.1 was used to align clonotypes to the IMGT TRBV, TRBD and TRBJ reference segments. The analysis was restricted to V-J combinations with a frequency above 0.0001, which together covered 99.2% of the repertoires. The TCS score was defined as F50 (clonal expansion) divided by E x V (chaos), with BLOSUM62-based TCRdist calculated between CDR3 peptides within each V-J. Welch's t-statistics and random forest reduced 450 to 600 V-J features to 13, which were used in a naive Bayes classifier (R e1071). Clones were called with MiXCR by TCRdb after fastp trimmed the public reads at Q25, and only in-frame beta chains were retained. Records with the same CDR3 protein are collapsed into one entry carrying the most frequent genes and DNA. These V and J calls are TCRdb output, not the study's own analysis. Counted in this sample were around 490,000 distinct CDR3 sequences; nearly 20% of them appeared once. The ten largest make up 47% of the sample.

CDR1 and CDR2 are read off the germline V gene as SQVTM and ANQGSEA. Reading from cysteine to phenylalanine, the CDR3 counts 13 amino acids. This entry keeps only the CDR3 DNA: 39 bases, framed from base 1. V and J are trimmed by 6 bases and 6 bases, and the gene matches miss 10 bases of the junction. Ophthalmopathy patients had moderately to severely active disease, with a Clinical Activity Score of 3 or more, a NOSPECS grade of 4 or more, and a disease duration of less than 3 months. Exclusion was applied to patients with uncontrolled infections, other autoimmune diseases, pregnancy or lactation. Diagnoses were based on clinical symptoms, serum thyroxine and TRAb, thyroid ultrasound and orbital computed tomography. PBMCs were isolated from about 10 ml of fresh peripheral blood by Ficoll-Paque density gradient centrifugation. Total RNA was extracted using Trizol reagent, and RNA quality was assessed on an Agilent 2100 Bioanalyzer.

This record belongs to a study of T cells in Graves' hyperthyroidism and ophthalmopathy (dated by TCRdb to about 2019). Turning to the overall study: Peripheral blood was collected at initial diagnosis, before any treatment. To identify distinguishing TCR V-J signatures, a discovery cohort of around 100 patients was used, comprising some 45 with Graves' ophthalmopathy and 57 with stable Graves' hyperthyroidism. Whether ophthalmopathy could be predicted prospectively was tested in an independent validation cohort made up of fewer than 20 hyperthyroidism patients plus 17 patients who later progressed to ophthalmopathy. The 95 to 100 discovery patients were randomly split 7:3 into training and test sets. The study also compared thyroid tissue and blood T-cell repertoires from over 5 Graves' hyperthyroidism patients. Following sampling, methimazole starting at 30 mg daily was given to hyperthyroidism patients, and high-dose intravenous methylprednisolone was given to ophthalmopathy patients. According to the paper, TCR Vbeta CDR3 sequencing was carried out on 135 peripheral blood samples, which came from some 41 ophthalmopathy, 70 to 80 hyperthyroidism and approximately 17 progressor patients. What the research found in general, with its limitations: A model built on a 13 V-J signature distinguished ophthalmopathy from stable hyperthyroidism, reaching 87.88% sensitivity and about 81% specificity in cross-validation and 80%/75% in testing. Most expanded thyroid clonotypes (frequency above 0.001) were also found in blood, which suggests that blood repertoires may mirror thyroid immune responses. In validation, the model predicted progression to ophthalmopathy with over 60% sensitivity and approximately 78% specificity, a median of about 6.7 months before onset. Sample size was not statistically predetermined, and blinding of investigators to group allocation was not performed.

Recombination connected TRBV29-1 to TRBJ1-1; 7 nucleotides in the junction match TRBD1. Sequenced material: blood. This receptor was obtained from a man aged 35-49 years with Graves' ophthalmopathy. The CDR3 region reads CSVGGQFTAEAFF. The DNA sequence is TGCAGCGTCGGGGGACAGTTTACTGCTGAAGCTTTCTTT.